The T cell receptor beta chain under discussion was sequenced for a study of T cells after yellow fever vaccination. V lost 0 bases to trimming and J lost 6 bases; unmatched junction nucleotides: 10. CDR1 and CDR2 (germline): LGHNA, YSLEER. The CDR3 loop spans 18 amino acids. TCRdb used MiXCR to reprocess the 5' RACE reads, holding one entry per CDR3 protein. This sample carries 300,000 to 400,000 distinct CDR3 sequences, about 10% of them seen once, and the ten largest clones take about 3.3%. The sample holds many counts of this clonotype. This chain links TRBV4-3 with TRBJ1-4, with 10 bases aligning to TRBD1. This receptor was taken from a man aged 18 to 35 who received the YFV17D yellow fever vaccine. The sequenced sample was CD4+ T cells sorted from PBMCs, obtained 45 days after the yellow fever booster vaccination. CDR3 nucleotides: TGCGCCAGCAGCCAAGAAGGACCGGGACAGGGGAATGATGAAAAACTGTTTTTT. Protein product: CASSQEGPGQGNDEKLFF.